This T cell receptor (beta chain) is drawn from a study of blood T cell repertoires in COVID-19. Those enrolled, adults aged roughly 18 to 90 years, came from about two dozen US areas. TCRdb keeps only in-frame clones here, not all; method: immunoSEQ multiplex PCR. Of fewer than 350,000 clones listed, roughly 88% are singletons. The CDR3 totals 13 residues. V lost 5 bases and J 2 bases, leaving 9 bases between the germline ends. Sequenced: PBMCs or T cells enriched from blood (not recorded which). The receptor was isolated from a woman aged 30 to 39 who had recovered from COVID-19. The gene calls are TRBV12-3 or TRBV12-4 and TRBJ1-1; D is perhaps TRBD1 (6 bases). The CDR3 coding sequence is TGTGCCAGCAGTAGGACAGTAAACACTGAAGCTTTCTTT. Amino acid sequence: CASSRTVNTEAFF.